This T cell receptor beta chain was captured in a study of cytomegalovirus exposure and HLA in healthy donors. Study conclusions and caveats: Fewer N-insertions (relative to the 666-donor mean) were reportedly seen in an Asian-associated ancestry cluster in a later analysis. Researchers reportedly found TCR beta sequences accurately predicted most subjects' HLA-A and HLA-B alleles.

Comment on this clone: Its target is unknown.

Primers included in the PCR were 60 Vbeta and 13 Jbeta primers. Produced via immunoSEQ multiplex PCR; TCRdb's table is partial and in-frame only. The sample holds under 200,000 clones, 73% seen once. The CDR3 consists of 14 residues. CDR1 is MNHNS and CDR2 is SASEGT in the germline V gene. V lost 3 bases, J lost 2 bases, and 8 bases lay in between. The sequenced sample was PBMCs. The TCR comes from a woman aged 18-29 years in good health and CMV-seropositive. The chain uses TRBV6-1 and TRBJ1-5, with no clear D. In nucleotides, the CDR3 is TGTGCCAGCAGTGATCCTGGAGGCAATCAGCCCCAGCATTTT. It encodes CASSDPGGNQPQHF.